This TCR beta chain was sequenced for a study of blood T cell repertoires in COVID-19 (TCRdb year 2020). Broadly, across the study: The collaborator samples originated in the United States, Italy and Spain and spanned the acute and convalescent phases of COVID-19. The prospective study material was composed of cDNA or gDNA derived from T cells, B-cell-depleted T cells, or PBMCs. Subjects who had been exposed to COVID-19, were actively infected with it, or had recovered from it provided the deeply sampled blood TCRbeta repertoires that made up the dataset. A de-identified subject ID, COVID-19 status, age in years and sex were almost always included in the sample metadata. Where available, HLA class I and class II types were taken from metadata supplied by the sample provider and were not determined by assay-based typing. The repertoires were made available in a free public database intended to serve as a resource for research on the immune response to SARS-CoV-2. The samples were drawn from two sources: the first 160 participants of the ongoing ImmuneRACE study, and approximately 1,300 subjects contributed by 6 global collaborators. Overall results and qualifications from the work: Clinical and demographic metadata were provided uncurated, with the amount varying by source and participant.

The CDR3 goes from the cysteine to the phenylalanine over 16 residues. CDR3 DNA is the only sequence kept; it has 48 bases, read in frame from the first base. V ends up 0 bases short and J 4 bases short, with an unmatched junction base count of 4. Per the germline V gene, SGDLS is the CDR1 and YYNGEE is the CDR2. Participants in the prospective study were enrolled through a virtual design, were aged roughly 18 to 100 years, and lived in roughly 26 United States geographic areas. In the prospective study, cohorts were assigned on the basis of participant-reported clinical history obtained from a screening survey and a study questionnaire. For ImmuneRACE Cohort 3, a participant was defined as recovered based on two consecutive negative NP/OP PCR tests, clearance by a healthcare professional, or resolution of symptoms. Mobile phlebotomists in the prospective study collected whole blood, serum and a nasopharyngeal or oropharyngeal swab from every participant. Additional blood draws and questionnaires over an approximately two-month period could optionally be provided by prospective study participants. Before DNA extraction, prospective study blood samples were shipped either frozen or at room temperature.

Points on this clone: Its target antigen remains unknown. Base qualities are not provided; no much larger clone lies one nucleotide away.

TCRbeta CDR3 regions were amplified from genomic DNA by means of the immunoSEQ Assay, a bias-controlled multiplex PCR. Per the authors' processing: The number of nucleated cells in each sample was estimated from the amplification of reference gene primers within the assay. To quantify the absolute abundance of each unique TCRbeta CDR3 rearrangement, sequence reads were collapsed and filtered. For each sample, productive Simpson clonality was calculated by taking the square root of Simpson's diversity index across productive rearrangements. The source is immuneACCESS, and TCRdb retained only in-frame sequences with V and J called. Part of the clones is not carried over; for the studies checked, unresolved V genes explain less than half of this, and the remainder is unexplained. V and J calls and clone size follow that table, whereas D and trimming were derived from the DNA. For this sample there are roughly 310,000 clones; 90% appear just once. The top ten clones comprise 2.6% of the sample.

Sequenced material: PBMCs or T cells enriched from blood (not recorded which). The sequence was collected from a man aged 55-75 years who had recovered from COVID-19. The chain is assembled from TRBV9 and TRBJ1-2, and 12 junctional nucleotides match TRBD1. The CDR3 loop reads CASSVGGTGGFYGYTF. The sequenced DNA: TGTGCCAGCAGCGTAGGCGGGACAGGGGGCTTCTATGGCTACACCTTC.